Presented here are 10 T cell receptor beta chains from one specimen sequenced in a study of T cells in Graves' hyperthyroidism and ophthalmopathy. From RNA transcripts, TCR beta CDR3 regions were amplified. The TCR CDR3 was amplified in a first-round RT-PCR using the HTBI primer set. TCRdb independently ran MiXCR on the multiplex PCR reads; one entry per CDR3 protein. The profile covers about 740,000 distinct CDR3 sequences, with roughly 15% appearing a single time and 10% to 13% taken by the ten largest. The source material was blood. The receptor source for this set is a woman between 18 and 29 years old with Graves' hyperthyroidism.

The rearrangement links TRBV6-1 to TRBJ2-7, with 13 nucleotides matching TRBD2. This CDR3 has 15 residues. V lost 8 bases and J lost 2; bases outside the gene matches: 6. CDR1 MNHNS and CDR2 SASEGT come from the germline V gene. CDR3 nucleotide sequence: TGTGCCAGCCGGACTAGCGGGAGTCCGACCTACGAGCAGTACTTC. It translates to CASRTSGSPTYEQYF.

This clonotype has more than one count but fewer than ten. V and J are TRBV4-1 and TRBJ2-2, with D hard to call. Per the germline V gene, CDR1 is MGHRA and CDR2 is YSYEKL. V was trimmed by 0 bases and J by 5 bases, leaving 13 bases between them. The CDR3 contains 16 residues. The chain's CDR3 is CASSQDRFRRTGELFF. The CDR3 region has the DNA TGCGCCAGCAGCCAAGATCGGTTCAGAAGGACCGGGGAGCTGTTTTTT.

This clonotype was seen only a few times. The rearrangement joins TRBV5-1 to TRBJ2-1; no reliable D call. The CDR3 is 14 residues long. Germline CDR1 is SGHRS and CDR2 is YFSETQ. V was clipped by 2 bases and J by 3 bases, with 9 bases between them. Here the CDR3 DNA reads TGCGCCAGCAGCTTTTGGCAGGACTACAATGAGCAGTTCTTC. Translated, it gives CASSFWQDYNEQFF.

V and J are TRBV7-9 and TRBJ1-2; a weak D match, TRBD1 (6 bases). This CDR3 comprises 15 residues. Germline values: CDR1 SEHNR, CDR2 FQNEAQ (reference sequence). V was clipped by 6 bases and J by 1 base, with 15 bases between them. CDR3 in DNA: TGTGCCAGCAGAATACAGGGTTATGGTAACTATGGCTACACCTTC. The encoded protein is CASRIQGYGNYGYTF.

This clonotype has a count of ten or more. This sequence joins TRBV5-5 and TRBJ2-7; D is uncertain. The CDR3 totals 15 residues. Germline loops: CDR1 SGHKS, CDR2 YYEKEE (reference sequence). Trimming stripped 3 bases from V and 2 bases from J, with 15 bases between. CDR3 region: CASSSRTGPPYEQYF. CDR3 coding DNA: TGTGCCAGCAGCTCGAGGACGGGTCCTCCCTACGAGCAGTACTTC.

This clonotype was detected only a few times. The rearrangement joins TRBV6-1 to TRBJ1-1, with D unclear. Trimming left V 8 bases short and J 0 bases short, with 7 bases between. The CDR3 length is 12 residues. Germline V gene data show CDR1 as MNHNS and CDR2 as SASEGT. In nucleotides, the CDR3 is TGTGCCAGCTGGCGCCTGAACACTGAAGCTTTCTTT. This gives the protein CASWRLNTEAFF.

This clonotype was recorded many times. The chain is built from TRBV6-6 and TRBJ1-2; D is perhaps TRBD1 (5 bases). Trimming cost V 6 bases and J 8 bases, with 19 bases left between them. This CDR3 spans 14 amino acids. The germline V gene encodes CDR1 MNHNY and CDR2 SVGAGI (reference sequence). This CDR3 is CASRVTGTLFGYTF. As DNA, the CDR3 is TGTGCCAGCAGAGTTACCGGGACCCTTTTCGGCTACACCTTC.

This clonotype was counted many times. Compared with germline, one end of the junction differs, possibly owing to a read error. The genes are TRBV2 and TRBJ2-1; D is unresolved. In germline, CDR1 is SNHLY, CDR2 FYNNEI. The CDR3 has 12 amino acids. CDR3 amino acids: CASSSSYDEQFF. The CDR3 nucleotides are TGTGCCAGCAGTTCCAGCTACGATGAGCAGTTCTTC. Supplemented by reference TRBV2 and TRBJ2-1, the full variable domain reads EPEVTQTPSHQVTQMGQEVILRCVPISNHLYFYWYRQILGQKVEFLVSFYNNEISEKSEIFDDQFSVERPDGSNFTLKIRSTKLEDSAMYFCASSSSYDEQFFGPGTRLTVL.

This clonotype was recorded many times. The V and J genes are TRBV3-1 and TRBJ2-1; TRBD2 matches at 15 bases. Looked up from germline, CDR1 is LGHDT and CDR2 is YNNKEL (reference sequence). The CDR3 is made up of 19 amino acids. V gave up 0 bases and J gave up 6 bases; unmatched junction bases: 9. The DNA of the CDR3 is TGTGCCAGCAGCCAAGATGTTACTACGGGACTAGCGGGAGGCAATGAGCAGTTCTTC. Encoded protein: CASSQDVTTGLAGGNEQFF.

This clonotype was recorded many times. This chain uses TRBV24-1 with TRBJ2-1; D is possibly TRBD2 (5 bases). The CDR3 spans 15 residues. Germline CDR1 and CDR2: KGHDR and SFDVKD. Trimming cost V 7 bases and J 7 bases, with 19 bases left between them. CDR3 in amino acids: CATSAPGLTENEQFF. The CDR3 DNA reads as TGTGCCACCAGCGCACCTGGACTGACGGAGAATGAGCAGTTCTTC.